One sample yielded the 8 T cell receptor beta chains listed below, sequenced in a study of CD8 T cells in Susac syndrome (dated by TCRdb to about 2019). Receptor libraries were prepared by the immunoSEQ multiplex PCR assay. RNA was extracted using the RNeasy kit, and roughly 0.5 to 1 microgram was reverse transcribed with random hexamers. Starting from the raw public reads, TCRdb applied fastp trimming at Q25, assembled clones with MiXCR and retained in-frame beta chains. Under each unique CDR3 protein, matching rows form one entry showing the most common genes and DNA. Counted in this sample were under 200,000 distinct CDR3 sequences; around 95% of them appeared once. 0.13% to 0.15% of the sample lies in the top ten. Sequences were obtained from CD4+ T cells from PBMCs. Receptors were obtained from a human donor in good health.

The V call is TRBV3-1, the J call TRBJ2-5; D might be TRBD2 (6 bases). Per the germline V gene, CDR1 is LGHDT and CDR2 is YNNKEL (reference sequence). Trimming cost V 10 bases and J 3 bases, with 12 bases left between them. CDR3 size: 12 residues. The CDR3 DNA follows: TGTGCCACGAGCGGGTTTGAAGAGACCCAGTACTTC. Amino acid sequence: CATSGFEETQYF.

The gene calls are TRBV29-1 and TRBJ1-2; tentatively, D is TRBD1 (6 bases). With 3 bases removed from V and 4 bases from J, the gap between germline ends came to 15 bases. Germline V gene sequence: CDR1 SQVTM, CDR2 ANQGSEA. This CDR3 has 14 amino acids. The CDR3 DNA is TGCAGCGTTGAGTGGGGGGGGCGCCCCTATGGCTACACCTTC. Amino acids: CSVEWGGRPYGYTF.

The V gene is TRBV7-3, the J gene TRBJ2-3, with TRBD2 matching over 8 bases. Germline lookup yields CDR1 SGHTA and CDR2 FQGTGA. The CDR3 length is 15 residues. J gave up 4 bases and V 2 bases, and 5 bases lay outside the gene matches. In nucleotides, the CDR3 is TGTGCCAGCAGCTTACGCAATAGCGGGGCAGATACGCAGTATTTT. It yields the protein CASSLRNSGADTQYF.

The chain couples TRBV6-5 to TRBJ2-3, with 10 positions matching TRBD1. V was clipped by 2 bases and J by 4 bases; unmatched bases: 3. Germline assignment: CDR1 MNHEY and CDR2 SVGAGI. The CDR3 consists of 15 residues. The chain's CDR3 is CASSYAGQGSDTQYF. In DNA form, the CDR3 reads TGTGCCAGCAGTTACGCGGGACAGGGGTCAGATACGCAGTATTTT.

The chain has TRBV20-1 and TRBJ1-1; no reliable D call. Germline CDR1 and CDR2: DFQATT and SNEGSKA (reference sequence). Trimming took 6 bases from V and 5 from J, leaving 13 bases between them. The length of the CDR3 is 12 residues. CDR3 amino acids: CSALAWRTEAFF. CDR3 coding DNA: TGCAGTGCCCTAGCCTGGAGAACTGAAGCTTTCTTT.

This clonotype was detected a few times. The genes are TRBV3-1 and TRBJ1-2; the D is unclear. Trimming left V 1 base short and J 1 base short, with 1 base between. This CDR3 has 12 amino acids. Germline loops: CDR1 LGHDT, CDR2 YNNKEL (reference sequence). The CDR3 loop reads CASSQVNYGYTF. CDR3 nucleotides: TGTGCCAGCAGCCAAGTTAACTATGGCTACACCTTC.

V is TRBV6-2 or TRBV6-3 and J is TRBJ2-3; maybe TRBD1 (5 bases). Trimming took 10 bases from V and 8 from J, leaving 13 bases between them. Looked up from germline, CDR1 is MNHEY and CDR2 is SVGEGT. This CDR3 spans 11 amino acids. This chain's CDR3 is CATSQGGTQYF. The CDR3 DNA reads as TGTGCCACCTCCCAGGGCGGTACGCAGTATTTT.

The genes are TRBV3-1 and TRBJ1-1, with D possibly being TRBD1 (5 bases). The CDR3 loop spans 12 amino acids. CDR1 and CDR2 (germline): LGHDT, YNNKEL (reference sequence). Trimming cost V 5 bases and J 12 bases, with 16 bases left between them. The CDR3 nucleotides are TGTGCCAGCAGCGGCGACGCAGGGTCAACTTTCTTT. Protein: CASSGDAGSTFF.